Below, 16 T cell receptor beta chains from the same sample are listed, as sequenced in a study of CXCR3-negative and CXCR3-positive naive CD8 T cells. No antigen has been assigned to these receptors. General study points: More hydrophobic TRB CDR3s were found in CXCR3-positive naive cells than in CXCR3-negative naive cells.

The method, 5' RACE with UMI labels, was used to prepare the TRB cDNA libraries. After re-calling the 5' RACE reads, TCRdb lists one entry per CDR3 protein, DNA absent. The listing contains roughly 130,000 distinct CDR3 sequences. Sequencing input: naive CXCR3+ CD8+ T cells from blood. The subset denotes: CD45RO-CCR7+CD27+CD95- naive CD8+ T cells expressing CXCR3 (TNR3+). These receptor sequences come from a human donor in good health. Some clones in this sample may be carry-over from other donors' samples.

The chain recombines TRBV7-3 with TRBJ2-7; the D gene TCRdb calls, TRBD2, cannot be checked with no DNA. This CDR3 spans 12 amino acids. From germline, CDR1 is SGHTA and CDR2 FQGTGA. The CDR3 is CASSNLAGEQYF.

The gene calls are TRBV7-9 and TRBJ2-4; without DNA, the TCRdb call of TRBD1 cannot be checked. This CDR3 contains 16 residues. The germline CDR1 and CDR2 sequences are SEHNR and FQNEAQ (reference sequence). The CDR3 reads CASSQEEGRFYNIQYF.

The chain's CDR3 is CASSQSGGTPREQYF. This sequence joins TRBV23-1 and TRBJ2-7; TCRdb indicates TRBD2, and absent DNA this call remains unverified. Being an ORF, TRBV23-1 has a function that is uncertain. CDR3 size: 15 residues.

The chain uses TRBV7-6 and TRBJ2-1. The CDR3 totals 13 residues. Germline assignment: CDR1 SGHVS and CDR2 FNYEAQ. CDR3 loop: CASSLIQYNEQFF.

The rearrangement links TRBV2 to TRBJ2-1. Germline V CDR1 and CDR2: SNHLY, FYNNEI. The CDR3 contains 13 residues. The CDR3 sequence is CARRDPPYNEQFF. The complete variable domain, with remaining parts taken from reference TRBV2 and TRBJ2-1, reads EPEVTQTPSHQVTQMGQEVILRCVPISNHLYFYWYRQILGQKVEFLVSFYNNEISEKSEIFDDQFSVERPDGSNFTLKIRSTKLEDSAMYFCARRDPPYNEQFFGPGTRLTVL.

V gene TRBV7-9 combines with J gene TRBJ2-4. The CDR3 runs 12 residues. Germline CDR1 is SEHNR and CDR2 is FQNEAQ (reference sequence). The CDR3 region is CASSLPSHIQYF.

This sequence joins TRBV9 and TRBJ2-1. Germline CDR1 reads SGDLS; CDR2 reads YYNGEE. The CDR3 has 16 amino acids. CDR3 sequence reads: CASSVFLGGSYNEQFF.

The chain's CDR3 is CSVVGDRYGYTF. The chain carries TRBV29-1 and TRBJ1-2; no DNA is available, so the TRBD1 call from TCRdb remains unchecked. This CDR3 contains 12 residues. Germline V gene data show CDR1 as SQVTM and CDR2 as ANQGSEA.

V usage is TRBV29-1 and J usage is TRBJ2-1. This CDR3 is 14 amino acids long. Looked up from germline, CDR1 is SQVTM and CDR2 is ANQGSEA. CDR3: CRVSLGGSYNEQFF.

J is TRBJ2-7 and V is TRBV15. CDR3 length: 15 amino acids. CDR1 is LNHNV, CDR2 YYDKDF, per germline (reference sequence). This chain's CDR3 is CATSSPEVNPYEQYF.

J is TRBJ2-7 and V is TRBV20-1; TCRdb's assignment of TRBD1 cannot be checked, as there is no DNA. Germline V CDR1 and CDR2: DFQATT, SNEGSKA (reference sequence). This CDR3 is 14 amino acids long. This CDR3 reads CSARPRDRAYEQYF.

This rearrangement joins TRBV5-1 to TRBJ1-4; the D gene TCRdb calls, TRBD1, cannot be checked with no DNA. Per germline, CDR1 SGHRS and CDR2 YFSETQ. The CDR3 is 15 residues long. CDR3 sequence: CASSGGDATNEKLFF.

The chain uses TRBV27 and TRBJ2-5. CDR1 is MNHEY, CDR2 SMNVEV, per germline (reference sequence). The CDR3 has 13 residues. The CDR3: CASSGDVGKTQYF.

The chain combines TRBV29-1 with TRBJ2-5; TCRdb's D gene call, TRBD1, goes unchecked for lack of DNA. Germline CDR1 is SQVTM and CDR2 is ANQGSEA. The CDR3 extends over 14 amino acids. The CDR3 is CSVVGTGVEETQYF.

V gene TRBV28 combines with J gene TRBJ1-5. The CDR3 covers 13 residues. Looked up from germline, CDR1 is MDHEN and CDR2 is SYDVKM. Here the CDR3 reads CATRPRGNQPQHF.

The chain combines TRBV7-9 with TRBJ2-7; TCRdb selects TRBD2, and the lack of DNA leaves this call unchecked. The CDR3 loop spans 14 amino acids. Germline CDR1 and CDR2: SEHNR and FQNEAQ (reference sequence). The CDR3 region is CASSPPGRSHEQYF.